The 28 T cell receptor beta chains listed next were all sequenced from one sample in a study of Ad26.COV2.S vaccination and SARS-CoV-2 variants (dated by TCRdb to the early 2020s). Library construction relied on the immunoSEQ multiplex PCR assay. TCRdb stores this immuneACCESS table with in-frame sequences only. Part of the clones is absent; in the studies checked, under half of the shortfall reflects unresolved V genes, and no reason is known for the rest. The table for this sample lists a few hundred thousand clones; about 90% of them were counted only once. About 5.4% of the sample rests with the top ten. Interpreted using the paper, the treatment or condition label stands for: around 19 received Ad26.COV2.S at low or high dose, single or two shots; 5 received placebo; per-sample allocation not given. For vaccine and placebo recipients, the sequenced repertoires came from samples collected on day 63 after the first injection.

This specimen consisted of peripheral blood, obtained in a trial of Ad26.COV2.S vaccine versus placebo. The origin of the receptors is a person aged 18 to 59 who received the Ad26.COV2.S COVID-19 vaccine or a placebo.

CDR3 sequence reads: CATSMAGQRTDTQYF. DNA of the CDR3: TGTGCCACCAGCATGGCGGGGCAACGCACAGATACGCAGTATTTT. The chain couples TRBV15 to TRBJ2-3; a possible D gene is TRBD2 (6 bases). This CDR3 has 15 residues. The V end was cut by 4 bases, the J end by 1 base, with 12 bases between. From germline, CDR1 is LNHNV and CDR2 YYDKDF (reference sequence).

The gene calls are TRBV4-1 and TRBJ1-1; possibly TRBD1 for D (6 bases). Deletions cut 1 base from V and 3 bases from J, with 12 bases between. CDR1 and CDR2 from the germline V gene are MGHRA and YSYEKL. The CDR3 runs 15 residues. The DNA of the CDR3 is TGCGCCAGCAGCCAAGTGGGAGGGGGGGACACTGAAGCTTTCTTT. Encoded protein: CASSQVGGGDTEAFF.

The chain links TRBV7-8 to TRBJ1-3; tentatively, D is TRBD1 (6 bases). Germline assignment: CDR1 SGHVS and CDR2 FQNEAQ. V lost 5 bases to trimming and J lost 8 bases, with 13 bases between them. This CDR3 has 13 amino acids. CDR3: CASSPGERDTIYF. The CDR3 bases are TGTGCCAGCAGCCCAGGGGAGAGAGACACCATATATTTT.

This clone was detected only once. The rearrangement uses TRBV11-2 and TRBJ2-3; 8 nucleotides line up with TRBD2. This CDR3 comprises 15 residues. J lost 4 bases, V lost 3 bases, and 6 bases had no gene match. In germline, CDR1 is SGHAT, CDR2 FQNNGV. The CDR3 sequence: CASSLAGGWADTQYF. The CDR3 DNA is TGTGCCAGCAGCTTGGCGGGAGGATGGGCAGATACGCAGTATTTT.

This clone was counted a few times. The chain joins TRBV27 to TRBJ1-2; the D gene is possibly TRBD1 (6 bases). Looked up from germline, CDR1 is MNHEY and CDR2 is SMNVEV (reference sequence). V was clipped by 2 bases and J by 8 bases, with 18 bases between them. The CDR3 loop spans 15 amino acids. In DNA form, the CDR3 reads TGTGCCAGCAGTTTAGGCGGTGGACAGTGGGGAGGCTACACCTTC. This codes for CASSLGGGQWGGYTF.

The gene calls are TRBV30 and TRBJ2-1; the match to TRBD2 covers 15 bases. The CDR3 is made up of 18 amino acids. Germline lookup yields CDR1 GTSNPN and CDR2 SVGIG (reference sequence). V gave up 5 bases and J gave up 6 bases; unmatched junction bases: 14. CDR3 loop: CAWDSGTSGRPNRNEQFF. The DNA of the CDR3 is TGTGCCTGGGACTCCGGGACTAGCGGGAGGCCCAACCGCAATGAGCAGTTCTTC. The variable domain in full, completed from reference TRBV30 and TRBJ2-1, reads SQTIHQWPATLVQPVGSPLSLECTVEGTSNPNLYWYRQAAGRGLQLLFYSVGIGQISSEVPQNLSASRPQDRQFILSSKKLLLSDSGFYLCAWDSGTSGRPNRNEQFFGPGTRLTVL.

This chain connects TRBV9 to TRBJ2-7; 9 bases map to TRBD1. Germline CDR1 reads SGDLS; CDR2 reads YYNGEE. The CDR3 totals 19 residues. V dropped 0 bases and J dropped 7; count of bases not matched to a gene: 20. The CDR3 spells CASSVDSLSVGQGWCEQYV. The DNA of the CDR3 is TGTGCCAGCAGCGTAGATTCCTTGTCCGTCGGACAGGGGTGGTGTGAGCAGTACGTC.

This chain joins TRBV5-6 and TRBJ2-2; D is possibly TRBD1 or TRBD2 (6 bases each). The germline V gene encodes CDR1 SGHDT and CDR2 YYEEEE. This CDR3 spans 15 amino acids. Trimming took off 2 bases at V and 4 bases at J, with 12 bases between the two ends. The CDR3 DNA reads as TGTGCCAGCAGCTTCCGCACGGGGGCCACCGGGGAGCTGTTTTTT. It is translated as CASSFRTGATGELFF.

This clone was counted a single time. CDR3 in amino acids: CASSYRDTSYEQYF. The CDR3 DNA reads as TGTGCCAGCAGTTACCGGGACACCTCCTACGAGCAGTACTTC. The chain couples TRBV7-8 to TRBJ2-7; tentative D call: TRBD1 (6 bases). The germline CDR1 and CDR2 sequences are SGHVS and FQNEAQ. Trimming stripped 6 bases from V and 0 bases from J, with 12 bases between. CDR3 length: 14 residues.

The rearrangement links TRBV7-3 to TRBJ2-2; no clear D gene. Trimming took 5 bases from V and 8 from J, leaving 15 bases between them. Germline-derived CDR1 and CDR2 are SGHTA and FQGTGA. CDR3 length: 14 residues. The CDR3: CASSPSTNGGELFF. CDR3 bases: TGTGCCAGCAGCCCCTCGACCAACGGGGGGGAGCTGTTTTTT.

The chain uses TRBV7-9 and TRBJ1-6, with 10 bases matching TRBD1. This CDR3 contains 15 residues. V was pared by 5 bases and J by 6 bases, with 4 bases of the junction left unmatched. From germline, CDR1 is SEHNR and CDR2 FQNEAQ (reference sequence). For the CDR3, the DNA is TGTGCCAGCAGCAGACAGGGGGCAGGTAATTCACCCCTCCACTTT. It specifies CASSRQGAGNSPLHF.

The V call is TRBV4-3, the J call TRBJ2-5, with 8 nucleotides matching TRBD1. CDR1 LGHNA and CDR2 YSLEER come from the germline V gene. This CDR3 comprises 17 residues. With 0 bases clipped from V and 2 bases from J, the junction kept 8 bases outside the gene matches. The CDR3 spells CASSQDAFRTGQETQYF. The CDR3 coding sequence is TGCGCCAGCAGCCAAGATGCTTTCCGGACAGGGCAAGAGACCCAGTACTTC.

This clone is a singleton in its sample. The chain couples TRBV12-3 or TRBV12-4 to TRBJ2-3; the D is unclear. V gave up 4 bases and J gave up 2 bases, with 7 bases separating them. The CDR3 length is 13 residues. CDR3 nucleotide sequence: TGTGCCAGCAGTTCACCTAACACAGATACGCAGTATTTT. It is translated as CASSSPNTDTQYF.

This chain links TRBV5-1 with TRBJ2-7, with unresolved D. The CDR3 is made up of 14 amino acids. With 0 bases removed from V and 2 bases from J, the gap between germline ends came to 9 bases. CDR1 SGHRS and CDR2 YFSETQ come from the germline V gene. Here the CDR3 reads CASSLVKGAYEQYV. CDR3 DNA sequence: TGCGCCAGCAGCTTGGTAAAGGGCGCCTACGAGCAGTACGTC.

V is TRBV6-2 or TRBV6-3 and J is TRBJ1-2; D uncertain. Trimming left V 8 bases short and J 7 bases short, with 17 bases between. The CDR3 runs 13 residues. Germline V lookup: CDR1 MNHEY, CDR2 SVGEGT. CDR3 sequence (DNA): TGTGCCAGCGGCCGCCAGGCTCTGAGTGGCTACACCTTC. Its translation is CASGRQALSGYTF.

The rearrangement links TRBV5-5 to TRBJ1-2; D perhaps matches TRBD1 (6 bases). This CDR3 contains 13 residues. V was clipped by 0 bases and J by 8 bases, with 11 bases between them. The V gene's germline CDR1 is SGHKS and CDR2 YYEKEE (reference sequence). CDR3 in DNA: TGTGCCAGCAGCTTGGTGGGGGGCGAGGGCTACACCTTC. Residues: CASSLVGGEGYTF.

The rearrangement joins TRBV28 to TRBJ1-1; D unresolved. The CDR3 consists of 15 residues. Germline CDR1 reads MDHEN; CDR2 reads SYDVKM. Trimming shortened V by 4 bases and J by 1 base, and 13 bases separated the two germline ends. CDR3 coding DNA: TGTGCCAGCAGTTGGGGTGGCCTAGGGAACACTGAAGCTTTCTTT. Amino acids: CASSWGGLGNTEAFF.

The genes are TRBV2 and TRBJ1-5; 9 positions agree with TRBD1. Germline V CDR1 and CDR2: SNHLY, FYNNEI. The CDR3 is 18 amino acids. V trimming: 8 bases; J trimming: 2 bases; junction bases outside the gene matches: 16. The CDR3 nucleotides read TGTGCCAGCGAGGGTGGACAGGGGAGTATTAGGGGCAATCAGCCCCAGCATTTT. Amino acid sequence: CASEGGQGSIRGNQPQHF.

This sequence joins TRBV30 and TRBJ1-1; D gene ambiguous. V lost 0 bases and J lost 7, with 9 bases in between. The CDR3 is made up of 12 amino acids. The germline gives CDR1 GTSNPN, CDR2 SVGIG (reference sequence). The CDR3 here is CAWSVRGGEAFF. CDR3 DNA sequence: TGTGCCTGGAGTGTACGAGGCGGTGAAGCTTTCTTT.

J is TRBJ1-3 and V is TRBV18, with D possibly being TRBD1 (5 bases). Looked up from germline, CDR1 is KGHSH and CDR2 is LQKENI. Trimming stripped 1 base from V and 0 bases from J, with 13 bases between. This CDR3 region has 17 residues. The CDR3 DNA reads as TGTGCCAGCTCACCACTTGGACATCAGTCCTCTGGAAACACCATATATTTT. Translated, it gives CASSPLGHQSSGNTIYF. Based on the CDR3 plus reference TRBV18 and TRBJ1-3, the full variable domain is NAGVMQNPRHLVRRRGQEARLRCSPMKGHSHVYWYRQLPEEGLKFMVYLQKENIIDESGMPKERFSAEFPKEGPSILRIQQVVRGDSAAYFCASSPLGHQSSGNTIYFGEGSWLTVV.

V gene TRBV12-3 or TRBV12-4 combines with J gene TRBJ2-7; D tentatively fits TRBD1 or TRBD2 (5 bases each). The CDR3 has 12 amino acids. V lost 3 bases and J lost 4, with 7 bases in between. The CDR3 reads CASSFGGYEQYV. The CDR3 nucleotides are TGTGCCAGCAGTTTTGGGGGATACGAGCAGTACGTC.

The chain recombines TRBV11-2 with TRBJ2-3, with D perhaps assigned TRBD1 or TRBD2 (6 bases each). The CDR3 is 16 amino acids. The V and J ends lost 1 base and 3 bases respectively, with 14 bases between them. Germline assignment: CDR1 SGHAT and CDR2 FQNNGV. The DNA of the CDR3 is TGTGCCAGCAGCTTAGTCGGAGGGGGAGCAACAGATACGCAGTATTTT. This codes for CASSLVGGGATDTQYF.

This sequence joins TRBV12-3 or TRBV12-4 and TRBJ2-1; D remains ambiguous. The CDR3 is 12 amino acids. Trimming pared 6 bases from V and 5 bases from J, leaving 8 bases between. The chain's CDR3 is CASSPYNNEQFF. For the CDR3, the DNA is TGTGCCAGCAGCCCTTACAACAATGAGCAGTTCTTC.

This rearrangement joins TRBV10-3 to TRBJ1-3, with 12 bases aligning to TRBD1. CDR1 and CDR2 from the germline V gene are ENHRY and SYGVKD. This CDR3 spans 16 amino acids. V gave up 4 bases and J gave up 3 bases; unmatched junction bases: 4. CDR3 amino acids: CAISGGQGANGNTIYF. Here the CDR3 DNA reads TGTGCCATCAGTGGGGGACAGGGGGCTAATGGAAACACCATATATTTT.

This chain connects TRBV7-6 to TRBJ2-3; 7 bases align to TRBD2. V lost 4 bases, J lost 4 bases, and 14 bases stayed unmatched. Germline assignment: CDR1 SGHVS and CDR2 FNYEAQ. The CDR3 is 17 residues long. DNA for the CDR3: TGTGCCAGCAGCTCGCCAAGTTCTAGCGGCGCCCCAGATACGCAGTATTTT. Its protein is CASSSPSSSGAPDTQYF. Together with reference TRBV7-6 and TRBJ2-3, the CDR3 gives the full variable domain: GAGVSQSPRYKVTKRGQDVALRCDPISGHVSLYWYRQALGQGPEFLTYFNYEAQQDKSGLPNDRFSAERPEGSISTLTIQRTEQRDSAMYRCASSSPSSSGAPDTQYFGPGTRLTVL.

The rearrangement joins TRBV4-1 to TRBJ1-1; D remains unclear. The germline CDR1 and CDR2 sequences are MGHRA and YSYEKL. This CDR3 is built from 14 residues. V lost 1 base and J lost 6, with 12 bases in between. CDR3 sequence (DNA): TGCGCCAGCAGCCAAGTCGCGGCTTTGGCTGAAGCTTTCTTT. This encodes CASSQVAALAEAFF.

The chain couples TRBV6-5 to TRBJ2-7; 7 bases fit TRBD1. V shed 5 bases, J shed 0 bases, and the junction held 4 bases outside the gene matches. Germline assignment: CDR1 MNHEY and CDR2 SVGAGI. The CDR3 consists of 14 residues. The CDR3 nucleotides are TGTGCCAGCAGTCAAACAGGGGACTCCTACGAGCAGTACTTC. Encoded protein: CASSQTGDSYEQYF.

V is TRBV27 and J is TRBJ1-5; tentatively, D is TRBD1 (6 bases). The CDR3 sequence is 16 residues long. V was shortened by 3 bases and J by 7 bases, with 19 bases between the two germline ends. Germline V CDR1 and CDR2: MNHEY, SMNVEV (reference sequence). The CDR3, as DNA: TGTGCCAGCAGTTTGGGGGCCGGGGAGAAGGGACAGCCCCAGCATTTT. Protein: CASSLGAGEKGQPQHF.